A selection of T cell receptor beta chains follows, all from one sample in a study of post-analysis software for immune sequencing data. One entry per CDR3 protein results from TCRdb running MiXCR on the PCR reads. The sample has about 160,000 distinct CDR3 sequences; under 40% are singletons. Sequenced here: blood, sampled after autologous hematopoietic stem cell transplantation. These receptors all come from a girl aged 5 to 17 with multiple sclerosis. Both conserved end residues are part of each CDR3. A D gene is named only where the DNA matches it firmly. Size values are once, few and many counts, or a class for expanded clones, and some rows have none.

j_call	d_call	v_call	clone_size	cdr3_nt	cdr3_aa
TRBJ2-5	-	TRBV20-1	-	TGCAGTGCTAGTGTGACGGGCGAAGAGACCCAGTACTTC	CSASVTGEETQYF
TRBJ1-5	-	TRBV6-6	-	TGTGCCAGCAGGGTGAACCCCAATCAGCCCCAGCATTTT	CASRVNPNQPQHF
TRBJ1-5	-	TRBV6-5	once	TGTGCCAGCAGTTACTCGAGTAGAAACAGGTATAGCAATCAGCCCCAGCATTTT	CASSYSSRNRYSNQPQHF
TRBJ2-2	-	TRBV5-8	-	TGTGCCAGCAGCCCAGGGGTAGGCAGGGACACCGGGGAGCTGTTTTTT	CASSPGVGRDTGELFF
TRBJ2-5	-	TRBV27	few	TGTGCCAGCAGGAAGGGATCGAGAGAGACCCAGTACTTC	CASRKGSRETQYF
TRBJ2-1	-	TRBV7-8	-	TGTGCCAGCAGCTTTCGAGGGAGAGGGGACTACAATGAGCAGTTCTTC	CASSFRGRGDYNEQFF
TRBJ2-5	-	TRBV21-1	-	TGTGCCAGCAGCAAGACAGGCCAAGAGACCCAGTACTTC	CASSKTGQETQYF
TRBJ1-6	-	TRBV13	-	TGTGCCAGCAGCTTTCGCCGCCCTCCGAATTCACCCCTCCACTTT	CASSFRRPPNSPLHF
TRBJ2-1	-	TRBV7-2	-	TGTGCCAGCAGTGTAGTTGGTGGCAAGGAGCAGTTCTTC	CASSVVGGKEQFF
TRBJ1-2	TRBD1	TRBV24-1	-	TGTGCCACCAGTGATCCCCGGGACAGGGGTCATTCAGGCTACACCTTC	CATSDPRDRGHSGYTF
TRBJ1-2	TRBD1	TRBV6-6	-	TGTGCCAGCTTTACCCCCGACAGGGGGCCTCGGGGTGGCTACACCTTC	CASFTPDRGPRGGYTF
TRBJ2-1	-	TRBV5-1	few	TGCGCCAGCAGCTTGGGAGGTCCGAAAAATGAGCAGTTCTTC	CASSLGGPKNEQFF
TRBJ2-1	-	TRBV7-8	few	TGTGCCAGCAGCCAAATAGAGAGGGCCCGGGACAATGAGCAGTTCTTC	CASSQIERARDNEQFF
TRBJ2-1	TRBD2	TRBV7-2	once	TGTGCCAGCAGCTCGTTAGCGGGAGGGCCTCGTGAGCAGTTCTTC	CASSSLAGGPREQFF
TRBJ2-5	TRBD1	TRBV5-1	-	TGCGCCAGCAGCTTGGGGGACAGGCAAAATGAGCAGTACTTC	CASSLGDRQNEQYF
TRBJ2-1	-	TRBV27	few	TGTGCCATCCGGTCCGGGGACTTCTACAATGAGCAGTTCTTC	CAIRSGDFYNEQFF
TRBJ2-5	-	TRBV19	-	TGTGCCAGTAGTCCCCGGACGGAACCGGAGACCCAGTACTTC	CASSPRTEPETQYF
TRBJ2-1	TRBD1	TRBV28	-	TGTGCCAGCAGTTCCCAGGGGGCTAGCTGGATAAATCAAGGCTACAATGAGCAGTTCTTC	CASSSQGASWINQGYNEQFF
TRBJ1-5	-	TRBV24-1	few	TGTGCCACCAGTGACCAGGATCAGCCCCAGCATTTT	CATSDQDQPQHF
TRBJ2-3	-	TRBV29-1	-	TGCAGCGTTGCCGTTTTCACAGATACGCAGTATTTT	CSVAVFTDTQYF
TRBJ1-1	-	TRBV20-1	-	TGCAGTGCTAATTCCGCCTGTTGGGTAGGGACGAACACTGAAGCTTTCTTT	CSANSACWVGTNTEAFF
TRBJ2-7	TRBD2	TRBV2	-	TGTGCCAGCAGTGAAGCCGTGGCGGGAGGGAGAGAGGAGCAGTACTTC	CASSEAVAGGREEQYF
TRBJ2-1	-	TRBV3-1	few	TGTGCCAGCAGCAATTCCGCCTTTGAGCAGTTCTTC	CASSNSAFEQFF
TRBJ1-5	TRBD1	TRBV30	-	TGTGCCTGGAGTGTCCGCGGGGGGACAGGGGGCGATCAGCCCCAGCATTTT	CAWSVRGGTGGDQPQHF
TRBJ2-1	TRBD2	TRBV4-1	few	TGCGCCAGCAGCCTCGAGGGGACTAGCGCATACAATGAGCAGTTCTTC	CASSLEGTSAYNEQFF
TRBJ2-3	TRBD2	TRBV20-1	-	TGCAGTGCCCCGGAAGCGGGACGCACAGATACGCAGTATTTT	CSAPEAGRTDTQYF
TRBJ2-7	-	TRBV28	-	TGTGCCAGCAGTCCCCCTGGGATGGACACCTACGAGCAGTACTTC	CASSPPGMDTYEQYF
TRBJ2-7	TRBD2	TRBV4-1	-	TGCGCCAGCAGCCAAGTTGACGGGAGGGCCTACGAGCAGTACTTC	CASSQVDGRAYEQYF
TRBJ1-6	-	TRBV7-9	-	TGTGCCAGCACTCTAAGTGGGGGTGCCTATAATTCACCCCTCCACTTT	CASTLSGGAYNSPLHF
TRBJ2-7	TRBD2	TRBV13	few	TGTGCCAGCAGCCCTCGATCCAGCGGGAGGATGTACGAGCAGTACTTC	CASSPRSSGRMYEQYF
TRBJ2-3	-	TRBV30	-	TGTGCCTGGAGTGTAACAACCTGGGTAGATACGCAGTATTTT	CAWSVTTWVDTQYF
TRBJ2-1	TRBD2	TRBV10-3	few	TGTGCCATCAGTGGTAGCGGGACTGGGAATGAGCAGTTCTTC	CAISGSGTGNEQFF
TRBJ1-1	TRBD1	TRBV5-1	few	TGCGCCAGCAGCCCTGATCAGGGGGTGAACACTGAAGCTTTCTTT	CASSPDQGVNTEAFF
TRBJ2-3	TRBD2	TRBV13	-	TGTGCCAGCAGCGGACAGAGCGGGAGAGGGGATACGCAGTATTTT	CASSGQSGRGDTQYF
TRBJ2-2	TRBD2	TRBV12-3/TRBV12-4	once	TGTGCCAGCAGTTTAGAAGCGGGAGGCACCACCGGGGAGCTGTTTTTT	CASSLEAGGTTGELFF
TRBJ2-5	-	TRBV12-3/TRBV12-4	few	TGTGCCAGCAGTTTCTCGAGCGGTCAAGAGACCCAGTACTTC	CASSFSSGQETQYF
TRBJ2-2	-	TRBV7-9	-	TGTGCCAGCAGGGGCACCGGGACCACGAACACCGGGGAGCTGTTTTTT	CASRGTGTTNTGELFF
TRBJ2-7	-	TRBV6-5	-	TGTGCCAGCAGTCTGACAGGTAACTACGAGCAGTACTTC	CASSLTGNYEQYF
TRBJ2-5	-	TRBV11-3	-	TGTGCCAGCAGCTTATATCAGGTAGAAGAGACCCAGTACTTC	CASSLYQVEETQYF
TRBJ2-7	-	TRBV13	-	TGTGCCAGCAGCTTAGGCCAGGGGCGCTGGAAGCAGTACTTC	CASSLGQGRWKQYF
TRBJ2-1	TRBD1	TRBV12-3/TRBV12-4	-	TGTGCCAGCAGGCTAACAGGGGGCGATGAGCAGTTCTTC	CASRLTGGDEQFF
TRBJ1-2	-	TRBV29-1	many	TGCAGCGTTGAAGGGACCGAAACACCTAACTATGGCTACACCTTC	CSVEGTETPNYGYTF
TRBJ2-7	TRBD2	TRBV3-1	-	TGTGCCAGCAGCCAGTTACTAGCGGGCCTCTACGAGCAGTACTTC	CASSQLLAGLYEQYF
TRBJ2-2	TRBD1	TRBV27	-	TGTGCCAGCAGTCCCCGGACAGGGGGGACGGGCACCGGGGAGCTGTTTTTT	CASSPRTGGTGTGELFF
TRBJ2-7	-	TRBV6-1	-	TGTGCCACGTGGCAGACCTCCCGCGAGCAGTACTTC	CATWQTSREQYF
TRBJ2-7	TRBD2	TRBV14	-	TGTGCCAGCAGCCGTAGCGGGAGTTACTACGAGCAGTACTTC	CASSRSGSYYEQYF
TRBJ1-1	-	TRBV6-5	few	TGTGCCAGCAGTTACTCGGACCCCAACACTGAAGCTTTCTTT	CASSYSDPNTEAFF
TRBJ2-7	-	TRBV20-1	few	TGCAGTGCTCGTCCCACTACGACAACGTTCTACGAGCAGTACTTC	CSARPTTTTFYEQYF
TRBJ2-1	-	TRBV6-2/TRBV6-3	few	TGTGCCAGCAGTTACGCGTCCTTTAGCTCCTACAATGAGCAGTTCTTC	CASSYASFSSYNEQFF
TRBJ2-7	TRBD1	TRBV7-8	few	TGTGCCAGCAGCTTGACAGGGGCGTTCTACGAGCAGTACTTC	CASSLTGAFYEQYF